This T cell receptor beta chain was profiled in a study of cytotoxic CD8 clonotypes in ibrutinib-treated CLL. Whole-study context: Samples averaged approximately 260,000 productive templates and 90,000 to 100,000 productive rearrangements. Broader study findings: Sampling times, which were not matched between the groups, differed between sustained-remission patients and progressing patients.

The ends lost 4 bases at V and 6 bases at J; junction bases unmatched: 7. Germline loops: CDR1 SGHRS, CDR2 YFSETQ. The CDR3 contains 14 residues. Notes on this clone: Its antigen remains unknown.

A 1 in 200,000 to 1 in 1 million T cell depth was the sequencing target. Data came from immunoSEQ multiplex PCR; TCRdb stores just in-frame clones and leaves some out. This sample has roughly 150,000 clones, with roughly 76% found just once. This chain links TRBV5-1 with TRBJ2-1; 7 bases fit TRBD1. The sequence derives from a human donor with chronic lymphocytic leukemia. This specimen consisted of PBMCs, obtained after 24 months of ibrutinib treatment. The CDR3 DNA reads TGCGCCAGCAGCGGGTGGGCAGGGGGCAATGAGCAGTTCTTC. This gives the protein CASSGWAGGNEQFF.